This T cell receptor (beta chain) appears in the sequencing data of a study of radiotherapy plus CTLA-4 blockade in lung cancer. Germline V lookup: CDR1 SGDLS, CDR2 YYNGEE. The V end was cut by 3 bases, the J end by 5 bases, with 14 bases between. The CDR3 is 14 residues long. Only in-frame clones appear in the TCRdb table, and some are missing; sequencing was by immunoSEQ multiplex PCR. The sample carries around 99,000 clones, 70% to 90% recorded once. This clonotype was obtained from a human donor with non-small cell lung cancer that progressed on radiotherapy plus ipilimumab. The chain recombines TRBV9 with TRBJ1-2; D uncertain. The material was peripheral blood, obtained from a patient treated with radiotherapy plus ipilimumab. In nucleotides, the CDR3 is TGTGCCAGCAGCGCGGCCCAGACGGGATATGGCTACACCTTC. It specifies CASSAAQTGYGYTF.